Reported below is one TCR beta chain. Its antigen is not known. These data belong to a study of naive and memory T cell subsets. Regarding the study as a whole: Potentially, T cell activation and differentiation skew this RNA-based measurement.

A UMI-containing oligonucleotide was joined by 3' ligation to the TCR cDNA template. Whole-blood samples were around 2.3 ml of peripheral blood from healthy adult volunteers. Germline assignment: CDR1 SGHDN and CDR2 FVKESK. V was pared by 2 bases and J by 5 bases, with 5 bases between. CDR3 length: 12 amino acids. The SP2 primer and nested alpha and beta constant region primers amplified ligated cDNA in four rounds. Alpha and beta constant region primers primed reverse transcription for blood and skin samples. A single record per CDR3 protein comes from TCRdb applying MiXCR to the 5' RACE reads. The sample includes more than 45,000 distinct CDR3 sequences, around 5% of them seen just once.

The clonotype comes from a female donor in good health. V gene TRBV14 combines with J gene TRBJ2-3; D call uncertain. CDR3 in amino acids: CASSQSRDTQYF. CDR3 bases: TGTGCCAGCAGCCAATCGAGAGATACGCAGTATTTT.